This TCR beta chain is from a study of technical replicates of blood from four donors. This clone appeared a single time. Germline loops: CDR1 WNHNN, CDR2 SYGVQD (reference sequence). The length of the CDR3 is 13 residues. V gave up 7 bases and J gave up 1 base; unmatched junction bases: 3. Profiling relied on immunoSEQ multiplex PCR, and the TCRdb table lists in-frame clones only, not all of them. The sample carries 12,000 or so clones, roughly nine tenths recorded once. This receptor was obtained from a human donor in good health. V is TRBV10-1 and J is TRBJ1-1; TRBD1 matches 7 bases. Sequences were obtained from PBMCs. DNA of the CDR3: TGCGCCAGCACTAGGACAGGGAACACTGAAGCTTTCTTT. It is translated as CASTRTGNTEAFF.